These 17 T cell receptor beta chains were all obtained from the same sample, sequenced in a study of blood T cell repertoires in COVID-19. Generated by immunoSEQ multiplex PCR, the TCRdb table keeps only in-frame clones and is missing some. Of a few hundred thousand clones in the sample, roughly 84% were seen once. Source material: peripheral blood. The receptors shown here come from a human donor with COVID-19, enrolled during active disease. The donor label of this sample is uncertain.

The count of this clone is one. Here the CDR3 DNA reads TGTGCCAGTAGTCCCCTTAGCACCGGGGAGCTGTTTTTT. Encoded protein: CASSPLSTGELFF. The chain has TRBV19 and TRBJ2-2; D gene ambiguous. The V end lost 5 bases, the J end lost 4 bases, and 8 bases lay between the germline ends. This CDR3 region has 13 residues. Per germline, CDR1 LNHDA and CDR2 SQIVND (reference sequence).

This chain uses TRBV28 with TRBJ1-5; no clear D. Trimming pared 6 bases from V and 5 bases from J, leaving 11 bases between. The CDR3 sequence is 13 residues long. The germline V gene has CDR1 MDHEN and CDR2 SYDVKM. For the CDR3, the DNA is TGTGCCAGCAGCCAGGAGGGTGATCAGCCCCAGCATTTT. Its protein is CASSQEGDQPQHF.

The rearrangement links TRBV5-1 to TRBJ1-1; D unclear. The CDR3 extends over 14 amino acids. Germline CDR1 and CDR2: SGHRS and YFSETQ. V shed 0 bases and J shed 6 bases, with 12 bases lying between them. The CDR3 bases are TGCGCCAGCAGCTTGGGGCAGGTGTGGGCTGAAGCTTTCTTT. Translation gives CASSLGQVWAEAFF.

This chain joins TRBV3-1 (or the pseudogene TRBV3-2) and TRBJ1-5, with TRBD1 matching over 7 bases. This CDR3 has 14 residues. The V segment lost 0 bases and the J segment 11 bases; nucleotides outside the gene matches: 7. Germline loops: CDR1 LGHDT, CDR2 YNNKEL (reference sequence). CDR3 region: CASSQDSNRGAQHF. CDR3 bases: TGTGCCAGCAGCCAAGACAGTAACAGGGGTGCCCAGCATTTT.

CDR3 nucleotides: TGTGCCAGCAGTCGACAGGGGGGATCGCCTGAAGCTTTCTTT. It codes for CASSRQGGSPEAFF. The chain couples TRBV2 to TRBJ1-1, with 9 bases that match TRBD1. The CDR3 is 14 amino acids. Germline CDR1 and CDR2: SNHLY and FYNNEI. V shed 5 bases, J shed 6 bases, and the junction held 7 bases outside the gene matches.

V usage is TRBV9 and J usage is TRBJ1-5; D ambiguous. The V gene lost 2 bases and the J gene lost 6 bases, with 12 bases spanning the gap. Germline CDR1 SGDLS, CDR2 YYNGEE. This CDR3 has 14 residues. The CDR3 sequence: CASSVEGVGQPQHF. In nucleotides, the CDR3 is TGTGCCAGCAGCGTCGAAGGAGTCGGTCAGCCCCAGCATTTT.

The chain employs TRBV19 and TRBJ2-2, with D tentatively TRBD2 (6 bases). V lost 2 bases and J lost 5, with 18 bases in between. Germline V CDR1 and CDR2: LNHDA, SQIVND (reference sequence). The CDR3 loop spans 17 amino acids. CDR3 sequence: CASSIPSKRRGTGELFF. The CDR3 DNA follows: TGTGCCAGTAGTATACCCTCGAAGCGGAGGGGTACCGGGGAGCTGTTTTTT.

Note on this clone: Compared with germline, one end of the junction differs, possibly owing to a read error. CDR3 in amino acids: CASSPSGRAGETQYF. CDR3 DNA sequence: TGTGCTAGCAGCCCCAGCGGGAGGGCCGGGGAGACCCAGTACTTC. The J gene is TRBJ2-5, the V gene TRBV7-7; 10 bases map to TRBD2. The CDR3 contains 15 residues. Germline V CDR1 and CDR2: SSHAT, FNYEAQ (reference sequence).

The CDR3 sequence is CASSSTGGGGSQHF. The CDR3 coding sequence is TGTGCCAGTAGTAGCACAGGGGGCGGAGGGTCCCAGCATTTT. The chain links TRBV19 to TRBJ1-5; 9 bases line up with TRBD1. There are 14 residues in the CDR3. Trimming took 4 bases from V and 11 from J; bases not matched to a gene: 9. CDR1 and CDR2 from the germline V gene are LNHDA and SQIVND (reference sequence).

This chain uses TRBV7-3 with TRBJ2-7; 8 positions agree with TRBD2. The CDR3 runs to 13 residues. V dropped 5 bases and J dropped 1; count of bases not matched to a gene: 1. Germline V lookup: CDR1 SGHTA, CDR2 FQGTGA. The DNA of the CDR3 is TGTGCCAGCAGCCCTAGCGGGTCCTACGAGCAGTACTTC. Its translation is CASSPSGSYEQYF.

The genes are TRBV19 and TRBJ2-7; 11 nucleotides align to TRBD2. J gave up 7 bases and V 5 bases, and 10 bases lay outside the gene matches. Germline CDR1 and CDR2: LNHDA and SQIVND (reference sequence). The CDR3 runs to 15 residues. Written as DNA, the CDR3 is TGTGCCAGTAGTCGATCCGGGACTAGCGGATCTGAGCAGTACTTC. Translation: CASSRSGTSGSEQYF.

This clone was counted between two and nine times. This rearrangement joins TRBV4-1 to TRBJ1-3; tentative D call: TRBD1 (6 bases). In germline, CDR1 is MGHRA, CDR2 YSYEKL. Trimming stripped 5 bases from V and 1 base from J, with 15 bases between. The CDR3 spans 16 residues. Here the CDR3 reads CASSSRGATSGNTIYF. CDR3 coding DNA: TGCGCCAGCAGCTCCCGGGGGGCGACGTCTGGAAACACCATATATTTT.

V is TRBV2 and J is TRBJ2-2, with D possibly TRBD1 on 6 matching bases. V was clipped by 7 bases and J by 7 bases, with 16 bases between them. From germline, CDR1 is SNHLY and CDR2 FYNNEI. This CDR3 is 14 amino acids long. This CDR3 reads CASKAGDNHGELFF. CDR3 sequence (DNA): TGTGCCAGCAAGGCAGGGGATAATCACGGGGAGCTGTTTTTT.

This clone appeared a few times. Written as DNA, the CDR3 is TGTGCCTGGAGTGAACGGACTGGTTGGAAAAAACTGTTTTTT. Translation: CAWSERTGWKKLFF. The chain employs TRBV30 and TRBJ1-4; D is unresolved. Germline loops: CDR1 GTSNPN, CDR2 SVGIG (reference sequence). V lost 1 base and J lost 9, with 15 bases in between. CDR3 length: 14 residues.

This clone turned up a few times. This chain links TRBV7-9 with TRBJ1-5; tentatively, D is TRBD1 (5 bases). The CDR3 extends over 13 amino acids. V lost 4 bases to trimming and J lost 4 bases, with 8 bases between them. The germline CDR1 and CDR2 sequences are SEHNR and FQNEAQ (reference sequence). The CDR3 protein is CASSSTENQPQHF. DNA for the CDR3: TGTGCCAGCAGCTCGACAGAAAATCAGCCCCAGCATTTT. Based on the CDR3 plus reference TRBV7-9 and TRBJ1-5, the full variable domain is DTGVSQNPRHKITKRGQNVTFRCDPISEHNRLYWYRQTLGQGPEFLTYFQNEAQLEKSRLLSDRFSAERPKGSFSTLEIQRTEQGDSAMYLCASSSTENQPQHFGDGTRLSIL.

This clone is a singleton in its sample. This chain uses TRBV5-1 with TRBJ1-2; D is unresolved. CDR1 and CDR2 (germline): SGHRS, YFSETQ. Between the trimmed V and J ends, which lost 3 bases and 4 bases, there was a span of 16 bases. This CDR3 has 15 amino acids. This CDR3 is CASSSRAPPSYGYTF. In DNA form, the CDR3 reads TGCGCCAGCAGCTCGAGGGCCCCACCTTCCTATGGCTACACCTTC.

The chain links TRBV28 to TRBJ2-5; D unresolved. The germline gives CDR1 MDHEN, CDR2 SYDVKM. This CDR3 has 15 amino acids. Trimming took off 2 bases at V and 2 bases at J, with 12 bases between the two ends. The DNA of the CDR3 is TGTGCCAGCAGTTTAGACACCGGTCGGCAAGAGACCCAGTACTTC. It codes for CASSLDTGRQETQYF.